The clone carrying this TCR beta chain was seen a handful of times. Its antigen is unknown. This sample is part of a study of CD8 T cells in ankylosing spondylitis. Study-wide results and caveats: From matched ankylosing spondylitis synovial fluid, disease-linked clones were reportedly recovered at significantly enriched levels. Disease-linked clones were CD8+ and relatively rare in peripheral blood. Ankylosing spondylitis blood seemed to carry a telltale TCR beta motif made of several highly homologous variants.

The CDR3 length is 16 residues. J gave up 0 bases and V 6 bases, and 5 bases lay outside the gene matches. Germline assignment: CDR1 MNHEY and CDR2 SMNVEV (reference sequence). Generation of TCR beta libraries employed quantitative 5'-RACE incorporating molecular barcodes. One entry per CDR3 protein results from TCRdb running MiXCR on the 5' RACE reads. The sample has about 240,000 distinct CDR3 sequences; over 8.5% are singletons. This chain uses TRBV27 with TRBJ2-5; TRBD2 matches 12 bases. This TCR was sampled from a male donor with ankylosing spondylitis or in good health (not recorded which). The sequenced sample consisted of blood, either unsorted or a sorted T cell fraction (not recorded which). CDR3 residues: CASRLGTSGHQETQYF. The CDR3 DNA follows: TGTGCCAGCAGACTCGGGACTAGCGGGCACCAAGAGACCCAGTACTTC.